This T cell receptor beta chain stems from a study of early T cells in non-severe SARS-CoV-2 infection. This clonotype was detected a few times. TCRdb ran MiXCR on the 5' RACE reads and lists one entry per CDR3 protein. The sample lists roughly 90,000 distinct CDR3 sequences, about 14% occurring once. Germline CDR1 reads MGHRA; CDR2 reads YSYEKL. V gave up 0 bases and J gave up 8 bases, with 12 bases separating them. The CDR3 contains 14 residues. This clonotype was obtained from an adult who was a healthcare worker with PCR-confirmed SARS-CoV-2 infection or an uninfected control (not recorded which). The J gene is TRBJ2-3, the V gene TRBV4-1; D is unclear. Material for sequencing was whole blood. The CDR3 nucleotides are TGCGCCAGCAGCCAAGATACCCCGCCCGGTACGCAGTATTTT. Its protein is CASSQDTPPGTQYF.